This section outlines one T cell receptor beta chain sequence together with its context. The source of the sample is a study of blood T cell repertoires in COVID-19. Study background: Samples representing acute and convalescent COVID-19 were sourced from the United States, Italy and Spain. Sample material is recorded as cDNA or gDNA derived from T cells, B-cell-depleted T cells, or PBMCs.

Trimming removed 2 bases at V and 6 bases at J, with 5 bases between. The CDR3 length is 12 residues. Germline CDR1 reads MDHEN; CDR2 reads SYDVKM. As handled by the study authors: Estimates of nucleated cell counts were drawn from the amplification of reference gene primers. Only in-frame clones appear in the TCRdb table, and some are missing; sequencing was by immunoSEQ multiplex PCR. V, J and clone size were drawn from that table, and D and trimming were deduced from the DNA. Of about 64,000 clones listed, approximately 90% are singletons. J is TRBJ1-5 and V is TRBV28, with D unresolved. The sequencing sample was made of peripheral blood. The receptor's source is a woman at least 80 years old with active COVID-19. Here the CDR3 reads CASSLRGQPQHF. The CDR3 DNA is TGTGCCAGCAGTTTAAGAGGTCAGCCCCAGCATTTT.